The T cell receptor (beta chain) described here comes from a study of graft-versus-host responses after intestinal transplantation. Study overall: All recipients were transplanted with multivisceral, liver-intestinal, or isolated intestinal grafts. All of the recipients had induction that used anti-thymocyte globulin, then tacrolimus and steroids for about 3 years.

Using immunoSEQ multiplex PCR, the repertoire was profiled, and TCRdb retains in-frame clones only, with some absent. The sample has around 12,000 clones; 90% to 95% are singletons. Germline assignment: CDR1 SGDLS and CDR2 YYNGEE. The CDR3 has 13 residues. V lost 4 bases and J 4 bases, leaving 11 bases between the germline ends. Of note for this clone: Its target is unknown.

Study outcomes and limitations: Recipient marrow harbored GvH clones, some of which surfaced first in ileum or blood. Peak circulating GvH clone levels tracked with early post-transplant HvG declines.

The starting material was PBMCs, obtained 950 to 1,300 days after intestinal transplantation. The chain joins TRBV9 to TRBJ1-1; perhaps TRBD1 as D (5 bases). The sequence came from a human patient who received an intestinal transplant, so some T cells may come from the graft donor. The CDR3 loop is CASSPGGGTEAFF. The CDR3 bases are TGTGCCAGCAGCCCTGGGGGTGGCACTGAAGCTTTCTTT.